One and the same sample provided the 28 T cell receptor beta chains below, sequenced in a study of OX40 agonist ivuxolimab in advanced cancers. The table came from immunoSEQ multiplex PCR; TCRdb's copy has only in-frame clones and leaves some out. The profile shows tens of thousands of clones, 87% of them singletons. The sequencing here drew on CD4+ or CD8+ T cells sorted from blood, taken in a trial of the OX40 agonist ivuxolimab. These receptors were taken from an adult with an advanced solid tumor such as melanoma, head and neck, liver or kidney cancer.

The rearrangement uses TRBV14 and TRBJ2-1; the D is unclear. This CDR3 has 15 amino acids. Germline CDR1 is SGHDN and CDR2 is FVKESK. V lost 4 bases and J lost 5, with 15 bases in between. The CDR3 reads CASSPHLVADNEQFF. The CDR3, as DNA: TGTGCCAGCAGCCCCCATTTAGTTGCAGACAATGAGCAGTTCTTC.

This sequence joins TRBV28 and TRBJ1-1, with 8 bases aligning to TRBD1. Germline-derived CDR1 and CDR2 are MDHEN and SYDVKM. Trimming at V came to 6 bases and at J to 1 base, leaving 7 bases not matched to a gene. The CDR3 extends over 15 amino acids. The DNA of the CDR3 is TGTGCCAGCAGCCCATCCGGGACAGGGAACACTGAAGCTTTCTTT. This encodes CASSPSGTGNTEAFF. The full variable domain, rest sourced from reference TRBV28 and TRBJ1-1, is DVKVTQSSRYLVKRTGEKVFLECVQDMDHENMFWYRQDPGLGLRLIYFSYDVKMKEKGDIPEGYSVSREKKERFSLILESASTNQTSMYLCASSPSGTGNTEAFFGQGTRLTVV.

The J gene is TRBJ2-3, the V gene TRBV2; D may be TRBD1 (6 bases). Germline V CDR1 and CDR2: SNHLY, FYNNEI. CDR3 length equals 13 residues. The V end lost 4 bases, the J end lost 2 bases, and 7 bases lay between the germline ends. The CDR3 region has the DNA TGTGCCAGCAGTGGGACAGCCACAGATACGCAGTATTTT. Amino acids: CASSGTATDTQYF.

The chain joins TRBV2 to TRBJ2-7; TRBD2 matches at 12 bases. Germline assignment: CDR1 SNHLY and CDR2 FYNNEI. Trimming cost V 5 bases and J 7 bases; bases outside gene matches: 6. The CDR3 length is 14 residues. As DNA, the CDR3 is TGTGCCAGCAGTCGACTAGCGGGAGTCGGGGAGCAGTACTTC. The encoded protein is CASSRLAGVGEQYF.

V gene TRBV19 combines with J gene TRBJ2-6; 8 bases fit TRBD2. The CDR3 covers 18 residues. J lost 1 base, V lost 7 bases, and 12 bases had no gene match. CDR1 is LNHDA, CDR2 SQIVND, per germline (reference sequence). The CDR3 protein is CASTPRGGGFSGANVLTF. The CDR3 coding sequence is TGTGCCAGTACCCCACGGGGGGGTGGGTTTTCTGGGGCCAACGTCCTGACTTTC. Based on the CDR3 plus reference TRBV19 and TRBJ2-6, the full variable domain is DGGITQSPKYLFRKEGQNVTLSCEQNLNHDAMYWYRQDPGQGLRLIYYSQIVNDFQKGDIAEGYSVSREKKESFPLTVTSAQKNPTAFYLCASTPRGGGFSGANVLTFGAGSRLTVL.

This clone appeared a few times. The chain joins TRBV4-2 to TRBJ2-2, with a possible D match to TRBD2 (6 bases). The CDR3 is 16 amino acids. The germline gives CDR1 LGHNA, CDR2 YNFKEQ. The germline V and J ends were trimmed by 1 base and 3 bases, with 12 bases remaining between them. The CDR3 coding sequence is TGTGCCAGCAGCCAAGGGGCGGGGCTCTACACCGGGGAGCTGTTTTTT. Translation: CASSQGAGLYTGELFF.

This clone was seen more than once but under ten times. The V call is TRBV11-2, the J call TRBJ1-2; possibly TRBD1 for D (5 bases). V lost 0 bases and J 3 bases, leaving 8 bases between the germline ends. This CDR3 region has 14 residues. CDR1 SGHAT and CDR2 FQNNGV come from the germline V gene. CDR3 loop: CASSLDRGDYGYTF. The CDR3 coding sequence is TGTGCCAGCAGCTTAGATCGGGGCGACTATGGCTACACCTTC.

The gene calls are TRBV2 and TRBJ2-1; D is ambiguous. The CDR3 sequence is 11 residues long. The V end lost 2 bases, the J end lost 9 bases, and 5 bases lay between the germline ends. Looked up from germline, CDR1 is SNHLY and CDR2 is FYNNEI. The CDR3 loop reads CASSERREQFF. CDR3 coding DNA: TGTGCCAGCAGTGAACGGCGTGAGCAGTTCTTC.

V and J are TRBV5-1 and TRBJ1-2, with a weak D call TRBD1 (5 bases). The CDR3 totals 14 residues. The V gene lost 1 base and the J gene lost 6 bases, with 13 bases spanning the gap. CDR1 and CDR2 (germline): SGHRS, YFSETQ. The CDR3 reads CASSLSVGGDGYTF. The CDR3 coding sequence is TGCGCCAGCAGCTTGAGTGTCGGGGGAGATGGCTACACCTTC.

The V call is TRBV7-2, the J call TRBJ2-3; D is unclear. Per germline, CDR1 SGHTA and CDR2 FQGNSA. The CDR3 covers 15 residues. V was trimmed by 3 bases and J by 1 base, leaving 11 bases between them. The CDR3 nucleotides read TGTGCCAGCAGCTTTAGACCCCCGGGCACAGATACGCAGTATTTT. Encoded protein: CASSFRPPGTDTQYF.

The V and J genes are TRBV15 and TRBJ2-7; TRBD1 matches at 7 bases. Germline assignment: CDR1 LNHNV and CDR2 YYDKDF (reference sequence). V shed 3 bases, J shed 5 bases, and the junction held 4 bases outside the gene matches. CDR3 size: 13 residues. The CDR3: CATSRGTEDEQYF. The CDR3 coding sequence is TGTGCCACCAGCAGGGGGACAGAGGACGAGCAGTACTTC.

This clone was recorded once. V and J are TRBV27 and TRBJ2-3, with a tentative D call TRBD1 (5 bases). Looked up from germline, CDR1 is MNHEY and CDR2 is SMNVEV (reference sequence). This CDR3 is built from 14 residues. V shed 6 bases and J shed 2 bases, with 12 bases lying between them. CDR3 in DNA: TGTGCCAGCAGAGCTGGTGGGGCCACAGATACGCAGTATTTT. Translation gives CASRAGGATDTQYF.

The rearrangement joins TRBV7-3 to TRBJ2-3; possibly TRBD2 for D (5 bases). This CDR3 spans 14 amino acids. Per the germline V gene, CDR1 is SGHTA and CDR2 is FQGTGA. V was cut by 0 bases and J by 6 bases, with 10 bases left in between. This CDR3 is CASSLTAVSDTQYF. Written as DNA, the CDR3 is TGTGCCAGCAGCTTAACAGCGGTTTCTGATACGCAGTATTTT.

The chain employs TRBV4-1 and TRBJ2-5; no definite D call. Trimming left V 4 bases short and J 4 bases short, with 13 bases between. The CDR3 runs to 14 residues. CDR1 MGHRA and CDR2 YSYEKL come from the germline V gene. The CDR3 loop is CASSRGSDGETQYF. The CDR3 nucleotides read TGCGCCAGCAGCCGAGGATCAGACGGAGAGACCCAGTACTTC.

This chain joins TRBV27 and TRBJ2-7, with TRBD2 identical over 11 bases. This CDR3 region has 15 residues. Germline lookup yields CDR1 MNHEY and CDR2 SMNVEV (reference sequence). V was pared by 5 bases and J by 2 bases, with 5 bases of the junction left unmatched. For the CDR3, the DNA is TGTGCCAGCAGTCAACTAGCGGGAGTTCCCTACGAGCAGTACTTC. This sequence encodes CASSQLAGVPYEQYF.

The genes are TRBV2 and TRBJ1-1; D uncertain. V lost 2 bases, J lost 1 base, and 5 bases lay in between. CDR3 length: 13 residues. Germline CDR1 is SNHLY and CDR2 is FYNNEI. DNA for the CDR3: TGTGCCAGCAGTGAACTCAGGAACACTGAAGCTTTCTTT. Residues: CASSELRNTEAFF. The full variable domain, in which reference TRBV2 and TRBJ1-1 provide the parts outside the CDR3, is EPEVTQTPSHQVTQMGQEVILRCVPISNHLYFYWYRQILGQKVEFLVSFYNNEISEKSEIFDDQFSVERPDGSNFTLKIRSTKLEDSAMYFCASSELRNTEAFFGQGTRLTVV.

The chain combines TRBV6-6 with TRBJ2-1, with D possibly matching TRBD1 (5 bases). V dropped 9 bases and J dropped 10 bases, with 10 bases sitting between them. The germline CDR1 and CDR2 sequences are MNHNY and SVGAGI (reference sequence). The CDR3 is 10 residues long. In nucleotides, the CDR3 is TGTGCCAGTGGTGCAGGGGAGCAGTTCTTC. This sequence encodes CASGAGEQFF.

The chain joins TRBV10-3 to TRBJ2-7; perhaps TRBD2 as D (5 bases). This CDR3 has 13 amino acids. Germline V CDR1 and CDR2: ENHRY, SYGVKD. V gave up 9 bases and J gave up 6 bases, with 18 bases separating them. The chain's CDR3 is CAITTSPSGEQYF. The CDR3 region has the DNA TGTGCCATTACTACTAGTCCCTCTGGCGAGCAGTACTTC.

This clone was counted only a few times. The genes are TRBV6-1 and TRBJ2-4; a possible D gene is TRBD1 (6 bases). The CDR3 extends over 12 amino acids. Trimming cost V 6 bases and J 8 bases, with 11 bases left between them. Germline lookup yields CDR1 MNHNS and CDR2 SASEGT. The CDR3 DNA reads TGTGCCAGCAGAGAAACAGGGTACATTCAGTACTTC. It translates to CASRETGYIQYF.

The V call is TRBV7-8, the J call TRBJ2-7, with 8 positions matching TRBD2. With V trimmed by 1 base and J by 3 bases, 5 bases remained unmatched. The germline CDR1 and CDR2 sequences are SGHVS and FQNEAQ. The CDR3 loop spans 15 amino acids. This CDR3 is CASSLVLAENYEQYF. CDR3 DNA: TGTGCCAGCAGCTTAGTACTAGCGGAGAACTACGAGCAGTACTTC.

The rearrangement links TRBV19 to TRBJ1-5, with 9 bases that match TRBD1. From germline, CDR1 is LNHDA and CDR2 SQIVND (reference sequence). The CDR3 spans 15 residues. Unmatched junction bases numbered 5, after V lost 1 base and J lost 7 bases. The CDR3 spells CASSIGGQGRQPQHF. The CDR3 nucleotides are TGTGCCAGTAGTATAGGGGGACAGGGAAGGCAGCCCCAGCATTTT. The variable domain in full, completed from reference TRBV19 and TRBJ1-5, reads DGGITQSPKYLFRKEGQNVTLSCEQNLNHDAMYWYRQDPGQGLRLIYYSQIVNDFQKGDIAEGYSVSREKKESFPLTVTSAQKNPTAFYLCASSIGGQGRQPQHFGDGTRLSIL.

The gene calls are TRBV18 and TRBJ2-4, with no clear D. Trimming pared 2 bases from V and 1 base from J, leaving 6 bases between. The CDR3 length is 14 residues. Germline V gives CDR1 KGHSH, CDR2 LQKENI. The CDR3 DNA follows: TGTGCCAGCTCACCAGCCTCGGCCAAAAACATTCAGTACTTC. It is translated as CASSPASAKNIQYF.

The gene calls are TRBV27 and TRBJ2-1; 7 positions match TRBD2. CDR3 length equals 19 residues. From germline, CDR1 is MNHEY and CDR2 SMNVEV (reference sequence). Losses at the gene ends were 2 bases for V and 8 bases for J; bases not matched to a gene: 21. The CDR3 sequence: CASSLRFMGTAGAGYEQFF. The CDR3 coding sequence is TGTGCCAGCAGTTTAAGGTTCATGGGGACGGCGGGAGCTGGCTATGAGCAGTTCTTC.

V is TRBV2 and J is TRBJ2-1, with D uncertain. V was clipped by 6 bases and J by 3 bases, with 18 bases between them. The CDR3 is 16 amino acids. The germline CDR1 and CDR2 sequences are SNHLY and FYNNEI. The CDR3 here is CASRTLGSERYNEQFF. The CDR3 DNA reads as TGTGCCAGCAGGACCCTAGGGTCCGAACGCTACAATGAGCAGTTCTTC.

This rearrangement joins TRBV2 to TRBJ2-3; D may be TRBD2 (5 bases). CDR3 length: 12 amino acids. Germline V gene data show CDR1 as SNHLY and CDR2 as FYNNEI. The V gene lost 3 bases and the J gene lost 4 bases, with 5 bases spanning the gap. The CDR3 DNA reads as TGTGCCAGCAGTGACGGGGCAGATACGCAGTATTTT. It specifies CASSDGADTQYF. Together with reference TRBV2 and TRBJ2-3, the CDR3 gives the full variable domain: EPEVTQTPSHQVTQMGQEVILRCVPISNHLYFYWYRQILGQKVEFLVSFYNNEISEKSEIFDDQFSVERPDGSNFTLKIRSTKLEDSAMYFCASSDGADTQYFGPGTRLTVL.

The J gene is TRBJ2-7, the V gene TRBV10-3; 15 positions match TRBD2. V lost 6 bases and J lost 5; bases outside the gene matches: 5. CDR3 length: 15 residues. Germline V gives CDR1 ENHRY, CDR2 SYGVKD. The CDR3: CAIRGLAGGRDEQYF. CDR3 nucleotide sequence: TGTGCCATCAGGGGACTAGCGGGAGGTAGGGACGAGCAGTACTTC.

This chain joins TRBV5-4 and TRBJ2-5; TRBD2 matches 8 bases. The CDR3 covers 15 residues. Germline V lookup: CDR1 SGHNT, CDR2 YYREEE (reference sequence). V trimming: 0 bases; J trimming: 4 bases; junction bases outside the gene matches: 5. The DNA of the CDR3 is TGTGCCAGCAGCTTGGTGGAGGCGGGAGGAGAGACCCAGTACTTC. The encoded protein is CASSLVEAGGETQYF.

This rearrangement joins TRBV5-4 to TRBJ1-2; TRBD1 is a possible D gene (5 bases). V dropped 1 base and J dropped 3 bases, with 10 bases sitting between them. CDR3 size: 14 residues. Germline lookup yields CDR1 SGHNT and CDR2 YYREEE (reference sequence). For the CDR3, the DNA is TGTGCCAGCAGCTTGCAGGGCGCGTACTATGGCTACACCTTC. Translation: CASSLQGAYYGYTF. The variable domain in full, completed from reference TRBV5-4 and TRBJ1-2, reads ETGVTQSPTHLIKTRGQQVTLRCSSQSGHNTVSWYQQALGQGPQFIFQYYREEENGRGNFPPRFSGLQFPNYSSELNVNALELDDSALYLCASSLQGAYYGYTFGSGTRLTVV.